Following are 30 T cell receptor beta chains from one sample sequenced in a study of cytomegalovirus exposure and HLA in healthy donors. Primers: 60 Vbeta forward and 13 Jbeta reverse. Produced via immunoSEQ multiplex PCR; TCRdb's table is partial and in-frame only. The repertoire has around 180,000 clones, more than 75% of them found once; the top ten carry about 1.7%. Sequencing was performed on PBMCs. The source is a woman aged 18-29 years in good health and CMV-seronegative.

The chain has TRBV27 and TRBJ2-7; 7 nucleotides match TRBD1. V lost 1 base, J lost 3 bases, and 9 bases stayed unmatched. The CDR3 sequence is 16 residues long. Germline V CDR1 and CDR2: MNHEY, SMNVEV (reference sequence). CDR3 sequence: CASSLYPGTDNYEQYF. CDR3 bases: TGTGCCAGCAGTTTATACCCCGGGACAGACAACTACGAGCAGTACTTC.

The chain recombines TRBV2 with TRBJ1-6, with TRBD1 matching 7 bases. Trimming cost V 8 bases and J 1 base; bases outside gene matches: 8. The CDR3 consists of 16 residues. The V gene's germline CDR1 is SNHLY and CDR2 FYNNEI. CDR3 in amino acids: CASRSQGGSYNSPLHF. CDR3 sequence (DNA): TGTGCCAGCCGCTCCCAGGGGGGTTCCTATAATTCACCCCTCCACTTT.

This chain links TRBV19 with TRBJ2-7; D possibly corresponds to TRBD2 (6 bases). The CDR3 consists of 14 residues. The V end was cut by 3 bases, the J end by 7 bases, with 16 bases between. CDR1 is LNHDA, CDR2 SQIVND, per germline (reference sequence). This chain's CDR3 is CASSISAGGEEQYF. The CDR3 DNA sequence: TGTGCCAGTAGTATCTCTGCCGGAGGGGAGGAGCAGTACTTC.

The chain carries TRBV19 and TRBJ2-7; TRBD1 aligns across 8 bases. The V gene's germline CDR1 is LNHDA and CDR2 SQIVND (reference sequence). V shed 5 bases and J 0 bases; nucleotides not matched to a gene: 9. The CDR3 spans 16 residues. CDR3 sequence: CASSFGTGPSSYEQYF. The DNA of the CDR3 is TGTGCCAGTAGTTTCGGGACAGGACCCAGCTCCTACGAGCAGTACTTC. The full variable domain, rest sourced from reference TRBV19 and TRBJ2-7, is DGGITQSPKYLFRKEGQNVTLSCEQNLNHDAMYWYRQDPGQGLRLIYYSQIVNDFQKGDIAEGYSVSREKKESFPLTVTSAQKNPTAFYLCASSFGTGPSSYEQYFGPGTRLTVT.

The chain joins TRBV13 to TRBJ2-5; no reliable D call. Germline V gives CDR1 PRHDT, CDR2 FYEKMQ (reference sequence). V dropped 5 bases and J dropped 2 bases, with 3 bases sitting between them. The CDR3 totals 11 residues. The CDR3: CASSLQETQYF. In DNA, the CDR3 is TGTGCCAGCAGCCTTCAAGAGACCCAGTACTTC.

V is TRBV10-3 and J is TRBJ2-4; D is perhaps TRBD2 (6 bases). CDR3 length equals 12 residues. V was clipped by 8 bases and J by 3 bases, with 8 bases between them. The germline CDR1 and CDR2 sequences are ENHRY and SYGVKD. The CDR3 DNA reads as TGTGCCATCGGGACTGGCAAAAACATTCAGTACTTC. Its translation is CAIGTGKNIQYF.

This clone was found a few times. The J gene is TRBJ2-4, the V gene TRBV4-2; a weak D match, TRBD1 (7 bases). Trimming pared 4 bases from V and 1 base from J, leaving 14 bases between. Per the germline V gene, CDR1 is LGHNA and CDR2 is YNFKEQ. The CDR3 extends over 16 amino acids. CDR3 region: CASSPARGVAKNIQYF. CDR3 bases: TGTGCCAGCAGCCCAGCCAGGGGGGTGGCCAAAAACATTCAGTACTTC.

The CDR3 sequence is CASSLGAGEYEQYF. The CDR3 DNA sequence: TGTGCCAGCAGCTTAGGGGCAGGGGAGTACGAGCAGTACTTC. The rearrangement uses TRBV11-2 and TRBJ2-7; D might be TRBD1 (6 bases). V lost 1 base to trimming and J lost 4 bases, with 11 bases between them. The CDR3 length is 14 residues. Per germline, CDR1 SGHAT and CDR2 FQNNGV.

This clone was detected once. V is TRBV19 and J is TRBJ1-2; weak D call: TRBD1 (5 bases). V was clipped by 3 bases and J by 2 bases, with 13 bases between them. This CDR3 has 15 residues. The V gene's germline CDR1 is LNHDA and CDR2 SQIVND (reference sequence). CDR3 protein: CASSIGLQANYGYTF. CDR3 DNA: TGTGCCAGTAGTATTGGCTTACAGGCAAACTATGGCTACACCTTC. The entire variable domain, with the rest obtained from reference TRBV19 and TRBJ1-2, is as follows: DGGITQSPKYLFRKEGQNVTLSCEQNLNHDAMYWYRQDPGQGLRLIYYSQIVNDFQKGDIAEGYSVSREKKESFPLTVTSAQKNPTAFYLCASSIGLQANYGYTFGSGTRLTVV.

The chain is built from TRBV4-2 and TRBJ2-7; D is possibly TRBD1 (6 bases). The CDR3 extends over 14 amino acids. The V end lost 3 bases, the J end lost 10 bases, and 19 bases lay between the germline ends. The germline CDR1 and CDR2 sequences are LGHNA and YNFKEQ. In DNA form, the CDR3 reads TGTGCCAGCAGCCAGGCTTGGACCGACAGGCGACAGTACTTC. Translation: CASSQAWTDRRQYF.

A single count supports this clone. This chain uses TRBV11-1 with TRBJ2-5; 8 nucleotides line up with TRBD1. The CDR3 loop spans 18 amino acids. The J segment lost 7 bases and the V segment lost 3 bases, leaving 19 bases of the junction unmatched. The germline gives CDR1 SGHAT, CDR2 FQDESV (reference sequence). CDR3 DNA: TGTGCCAGCAGCTTGGTCCCTTTCGGGACAGGCTTCCAATGGACCCAGTACTTC. Encoded protein: CASSLVPFGTGFQWTQYF.

This clone has just a few counts. The chain is built from TRBV6-5 and TRBJ2-7, with 13 positions matching TRBD2. CDR3 length equals 15 residues. Germline-derived CDR1 and CDR2 are MNHEY and SVGAGI. The trim removed 0 bases at V and 6 bases at J, leaving 2 bases unmatched. The CDR3 protein is CASSYSGLAGVEQYF. The CDR3 DNA reads TGTGCCAGCAGTTACTCCGGACTAGCGGGAGTCGAGCAGTACTTC.

The CDR3 reads CAASHWDRELFF. DNA for the CDR3: TGTGCCGCGTCCCACTGGGACAGGGAGCTGTTTTTT. The chain recombines TRBV7-9 with TRBJ1-4, with a tentative D call TRBD1 (6 bases). The end of the DNA fits TRBJ2-2 better, so the J call may be wrong. The CDR3 consists of 12 residues. Germline loops: CDR1 SEHNR, CDR2 FQNEAQ (reference sequence).

This clone occurred once. The chain employs TRBV27 and TRBJ1-2, with D tentatively TRBD1 (6 bases). The CDR3 is 15 amino acids. V shed 6 bases and J shed 5 bases, with 19 bases lying between them. Germline V gives CDR1 MNHEY, CDR2 SMNVEV (reference sequence). In DNA form, the CDR3 reads TGTGCCAGCAGCCGACAGGCCCTACCTGGGTATGGCTACACCTTC. As protein: CASSRQALPGYGYTF.

The J gene is TRBJ2-1, the V gene TRBV14, with D tentatively TRBD1 (6 bases). Germline V gives CDR1 SGHDN, CDR2 FVKESK. This CDR3 has 16 residues. Trimming pared 2 bases from V and 1 base from J, leaving 12 bases between. The CDR3 sequence: CASSQLQGGSYNEQFF. CDR3 bases: TGTGCCAGCAGCCAACTCCAAGGGGGTTCCTACAATGAGCAGTTCTTC.

This rearrangement joins TRBV6-5 to TRBJ2-6, with D hard to call. The germline V and J ends were trimmed by 0 bases and 4 bases, with 7 bases remaining between them. Germline V gene lookup returns CDR1 MNHEY and CDR2 SVGAGI. This CDR3 comprises 15 residues. The CDR3 DNA reads TGTGCCAGCAGTTACTCTGGGCACGGGGCCAACGTCCTGACTTTC. It yields the protein CASSYSGHGANVLTF.

The chain links TRBV7-2 to TRBJ2-7; TRBD1 agrees at 9 bases. CDR1 is SGHTA, CDR2 FQGNSA, per germline. V lost 5 bases and J lost 2; bases outside the gene matches: 10. CDR3 length: 16 residues. The CDR3: CASSLLGGTGPYEQYF. In DNA, the CDR3 is TGTGCCAGCAGCCTCCTAGGGGGGACAGGGCCCTACGAGCAGTACTTC.

The J gene is TRBJ1-3, the V gene TRBV28; no clear D. The CDR3 length is 13 residues. Germline V lookup: CDR1 MDHEN, CDR2 SYDVKM. Trimming stripped 9 bases from V and 4 bases from J, with 13 bases between. This chain's CDR3 is CASEGGAGNTIYF. DNA for the CDR3: TGTGCCAGTGAGGGAGGAGCGGGAAACACCATATATTTT.

This sequence joins TRBV18 and TRBJ2-5; a weak D match, TRBD1 (6 bases). CDR1 is KGHSH, CDR2 LQKENI, per germline. This CDR3 spans 14 amino acids. Trimming shortened V by 2 bases and J by 4 bases, and 11 bases separated the two germline ends. For the CDR3, the DNA is TGTGCCAGCTCACCAATGGGGGCCGGAGAGACCCAGTACTTC. Encoded protein: CASSPMGAGETQYF.

CDR3 loop: CASSYSGLAEETQYF. The DNA for the CDR3 is TGTGCCAGCAGTTACTCCGGACTAGCGGAAGAGACCCAGTACTTC. This chain joins TRBV6-5 and TRBJ2-5; TRBD2 matches 10 bases. Per the germline V gene, CDR1 is MNHEY and CDR2 is SVGAGI. V trimming: 0 bases; J trimming: 3 bases; junction bases outside the gene matches: 1. The CDR3 covers 15 residues.

The chain has TRBV28 and TRBJ1-2; unclear D gene. With 1 base removed from V and 7 bases from J, the gap between germline ends came to 7 bases. Germline values: CDR1 MDHEN, CDR2 SYDVKM. This CDR3 region has 12 residues. DNA for the CDR3: TGTGCCAGCAGTTTATCCCTGGCTGGCTACACCTTC. Translation gives CASSLSLAGYTF.

This clone was counted only a few times. The chain carries TRBV6-1 and TRBJ2-1, with 10 bases fitting TRBD2. The CDR3 totals 14 residues. Unmatched junction bases numbered 7, after V lost 10 bases and J lost 4 bases. From germline, CDR1 is MNHNS and CDR2 SASEGT. CDR3 sequence reads: CATLGLAEYNEQFF. The CDR3 DNA reads as TGTGCCACCCTTGGACTAGCGGAATACAATGAGCAGTTCTTC.

The chain couples TRBV9 to TRBJ2-5, with D possibly being TRBD2 (6 bases). This CDR3 contains 15 residues. V lost 3 bases to trimming and J lost 5 bases, with 17 bases between them. CDR1 and CDR2 (germline): SGDLS, YYNGEE. The DNA of the CDR3 is TGTGCCAGCAGCGCCCTGGGGGGTCTAATGGAGACCCAGTACTTC. Translating it yields CASSALGGLMETQYF.

The gene calls are TRBV2 and TRBJ1-3; 8 bases are shared with TRBD1. J gave up 7 bases and V 6 bases, and 14 bases lay outside the gene matches. The CDR3 is 16 residues long. Germline CDR1 SNHLY, CDR2 FYNNEI. The CDR3 reads CASRIDQGAIGNTIYF. CDR3 nucleotides: TGTGCCAGCAGAATCGACCAGGGGGCTATAGGTAACACCATATATTTT. The whole variable domain, filled in from reference TRBV2 and TRBJ1-3, reads EPEVTQTPSHQVTQMGQEVILRCVPISNHLYFYWYRQILGQKVEFLVSFYNNEISEKSEIFDDQFSVERPDGSNFTLKIRSTKLEDSAMYFCASRIDQGAIGNTIYFGEGSWLTVV.

The chain employs TRBV5-6 and TRBJ2-5; TRBD2 agrees at 9 bases. This CDR3 is built from 16 residues. The germline gives CDR1 SGHDT, CDR2 YYEEEE. After removal of 2 bases from V and 4 bases from J, the junction contained 9 bases not matched to a gene. The CDR3 sequence: CASSLGSGRGRETQYF. DNA of the CDR3: TGTGCCAGCAGCTTAGGTAGCGGGAGAGGAAGAGAGACCCAGTACTTC.

The rearrangement joins TRBV7-9 to TRBJ2-7; TRBD2 matches 8 bases. Trimming took 5 bases from V and 5 from J; bases not matched to a gene: 14. In germline, CDR1 is SEHNR, CDR2 FQNEAQ (reference sequence). The CDR3 contains 16 residues. The CDR3 region has the DNA TGTGCCAGCAGCCCCCGCCCTCGGGAGGGAAACAACGAGCAGTACTTC. It codes for CASSPRPREGNNEQYF.

The chain recombines TRBV25-1 with TRBJ2-7; TRBD2 matches 9 bases. The CDR3 contains 14 residues. Trimming took 2 bases from V and 2 from J; bases not matched to a gene: 1. Germline assignment: CDR1 MGHDK and CDR2 SYGVNS. CDR3 bases: TGTGCCAGCAGTGAAGGCGGGGGGGCCTACGAGCAGTACTTC. Protein: CASSEGGGAYEQYF.

The chain joins TRBV6-5 to TRBJ2-3; 7 bases agree with TRBD1. The ends lost 0 bases at V and 5 bases at J; junction bases unmatched: 2. CDR1 and CDR2 from the germline V gene are MNHEY and SVGAGI. The CDR3 totals 14 residues. The CDR3 reads CASSYSQGRDTQYF. The CDR3 coding sequence is TGTGCCAGCAGTTACTCACAGGGGAGAGATACGCAGTATTTT.

The chain is built from TRBV29-1 and TRBJ1-1; no clear D. Germline-derived CDR1 and CDR2 are SQVTM and ANQGSEA. This CDR3 contains 14 residues. V shed 3 bases and J shed 4 bases, with 15 bases lying between them. The DNA of the CDR3 is TGCAGCGTTGAGCCCTTCGTTACTATCACTGAAGCTTTCTTT. This encodes CSVEPFVTITEAFF.

This clone came up once. The chain carries TRBV5-1 and TRBJ1-1; unclear D gene. The CDR3 is made up of 14 amino acids. V dropped 7 bases and J dropped 2 bases, with 15 bases sitting between them. CDR1 SGHRS and CDR2 YFSETQ come from the germline V gene. The CDR3 sequence is CASGLPGSNTEAFF. The CDR3 region has the DNA TGCGCCAGCGGGCTCCCCGGGAGTAACACTGAAGCTTTCTTT.